A selection of T cell receptor beta chains follows, all from one sample in a study of response to subunit inactivated influenza vaccine. TCRdb ran MiXCR on the RT-PCR reads and lists one entry per CDR3 protein. The sample records about 540,000 distinct CDR3 sequences, 14% being singletons. This specimen was PBMCs from blood, taken approximately 12 days after vaccination. Source of these receptors: a man aged 50 to 60 who received an inactivated influenza vaccine. The conserved cysteine and the conserved F or W are not part of the CDR3 here.

j_call v_call cdr3_aa
TRBJ2-1 TRBV10-3 AISPRSVGNEQF
TRBJ1-1 TRBV12-2 ASRSPGRSDTEAF
TRBJ2-3 TRBV10-3 AIQDSRSTDTQY
TRBJ1-1 TRBV4-1 ASSQEGRGTEAF
TRBJ2-7 TRBV4-1 ASSQDVTGGYEQY
TRBJ2-4 TRBV24-1 ATSEADRGIQY
TRBJ2-7 TRBV4-1 ASSQGRKATYEQY
TRBJ2-1 TRBV7-9 ASSLAWESRGNEQF
TRBJ2-4 TRBV6-2/TRBV6-3 ATSLGERPHDIQY
TRBJ2-7 TRBV18 ASSPSMTYEQY
TRBJ2-5 TRBV12-3/TRBV12-4 ASTTTLQETQY
TRBJ2-3 TRBV7-9 ASSRDPNTQY
TRBJ1-1 TRBV29-1 SVEGRQRINTEAF
TRBJ1-6 TRBV5-1 ASSPLGNTYNSPLH
TRBJ2-1 TRBV11-1 ASSLVLRTPFGYNEQF
TRBJ2-6 TRBV4-3 ASSQDIVTSNVLT
TRBJ1-1 TRBV11-2 ASSLLSRGTEAF
TRBJ2-2 TRBV28 ASIPGPNTGELF
TRBJ1-2 TRBV4-3 ASSQMQGAYGYT
TRBJ2-2 TRBV24-1 ASGEGGELF
TRBJ2-1 TRBV6-2/TRBV6-3 ASSPTRSSYNEQF
TRBJ1-3 TRBV29-1 SVGSMGGNTIY
TRBJ2-7 TRBV2 AGSREGPAYEQY
TRBJ1-1 TRBV7-2 ASSLVGRFNTEAF
TRBJ2-3 TRBV10-3 AISERRDSTDTQY
TRBJ2-7 TRBV15 ATSRDWIEQY
TRBJ2-7 TRBV5-1 ASSLASASYEQY
TRBJ1-5 TRBV30 AWSVGGLQPQH
TRBJ2-2 TRBV5-1 ASSYRSPGQGSTGELF
TRBJ2-1 TRBV6-5 ASSYPRSDNEQF
TRBJ1-2 TRBV5-5 ASSWDPGPSGYGYT
TRBJ2-5 TRBV5-1 ASTSGNEETQY
TRBJ1-2 TRBV24-1 ATSDPGAQGGYT
TRBJ2-7 TRBV11-2 ASSLGASGVIDEQY
TRBJ2-7 TRBV11-2 ASSLDLMSQY
TRBJ1-1 TRBV7-9 ASSSRGGTEAF
TRBJ1-2 TRBV6-5 ASSYGGRFYGYT
TRBJ2-2 TRBV7-9 ASSPRLAGGLDGELF
TRBJ2-6 TRBV5-1 ASSLGTGSGISGANVLT
TRBJ1-2 TRBV28 ASSFEYYGYT
TRBJ2-2 TRBV6-2/TRBV6-3 ASSYKRGTGELF